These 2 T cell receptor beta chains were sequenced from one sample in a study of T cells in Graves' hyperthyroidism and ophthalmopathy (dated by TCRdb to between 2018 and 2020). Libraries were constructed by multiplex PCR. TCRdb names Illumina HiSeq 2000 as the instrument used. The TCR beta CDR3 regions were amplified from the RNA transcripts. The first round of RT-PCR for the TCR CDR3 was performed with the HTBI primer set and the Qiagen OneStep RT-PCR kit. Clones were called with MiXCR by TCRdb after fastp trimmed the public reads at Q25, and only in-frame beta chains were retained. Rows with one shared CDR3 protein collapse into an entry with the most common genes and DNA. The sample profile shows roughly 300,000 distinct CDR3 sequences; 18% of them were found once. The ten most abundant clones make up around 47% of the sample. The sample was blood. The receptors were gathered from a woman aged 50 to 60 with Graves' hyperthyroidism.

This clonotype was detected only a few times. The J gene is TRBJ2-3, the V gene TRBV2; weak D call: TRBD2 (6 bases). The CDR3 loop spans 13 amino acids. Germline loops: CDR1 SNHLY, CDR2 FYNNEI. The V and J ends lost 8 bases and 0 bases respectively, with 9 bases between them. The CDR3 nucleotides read TGTGCCAGCCTTCGGGGGAGCACAGATACGCAGTATTTT. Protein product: CASLRGSTDTQYF.

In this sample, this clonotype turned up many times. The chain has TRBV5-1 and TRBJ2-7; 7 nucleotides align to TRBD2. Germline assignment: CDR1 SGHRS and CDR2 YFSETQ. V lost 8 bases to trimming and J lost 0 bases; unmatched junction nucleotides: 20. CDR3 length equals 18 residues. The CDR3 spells CARLGRGSGQRSSYEQYF. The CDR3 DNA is TGCGCCAGATTGGGGCGGGGGTCAGGGCAGAGAAGCTCCTACGAGCAGTACTTC.